This T cell receptor (beta chain) derives from a study of human thymus T cells. Study observations and caveats: What appeared biased in thymic and blood repertoires was the usage of V and J genes.

V gave up 2 bases and J gave up 10 bases, with 6 bases separating them. This CDR3 is 11 amino acids long. Germline V lookup: CDR1 MDHEN, CDR2 SYDVKM. Only four of the eight donors provided a roughly 0.5-1 mL blood sample. Worth noting for this clone: The target antigen is unknown.

Using immunoSEQ multiplex PCR, the repertoire was profiled, and TCRdb retains in-frame clones only, with some absent. The sample lists about 60,000 clones, over 85% occurring once. The genes are TRBV28 and TRBJ2-1, with D maybe TRBD2 (6 bases). The receptor comes from a boy in the first two years of life with a congenital heart defect but otherwise immunologically healthy. The sequenced material came from blood. CDR3 protein: CASSLGGEQFF. Here the CDR3 DNA reads TGTGCCAGCAGTTTAGGGGGGGAGCAGTTCTTC.